This entry is about one TCR beta chain. Only a few counts were recorded for this clonotype. The antigen this receptor binds is unknown. Base quality data are lacking; no much larger clone is found one base away. These data come from a study of T cells after yellow fever vaccination (dated by TCRdb to the late 2010s). Background for the entire study: The SMART-Seq v4 Ultra Low Input RNA kit was used to prepare libraries from fractions with low cell numbers. To track T-cell clones before and after primary and booster YFV17D yellow fever vaccination, bulk TCR alpha and beta repertoires were sequenced longitudinally. Two healthy male donors, one aged 18 to 30 and one aged 30 to 40 years, were included in the cohort. Blood was drawn at multiple timepoints before and after primary and secondary immunization, with bulk PBMC replicates and cell subsets isolated.

Explained via the paper, the treatment or condition label denotes: live attenuated yellow fever vaccine strain. PBMCs were isolated from peripheral blood using a standard Ficoll-Paque protocol. CD4 and CD8 T-cell fractions were isolated with Dynabeads CD4 and CD8 positive selection kits. RNA was extracted with TriZol from bulk PBMCs, CD4 and CD8 fractions, and dextramer-positive and dextramer-negative fractions. General study outcomes and caveats: Compared with the primary T-cell response, the secondary T-cell response was faster but weaker, reaching its peak on day 5 rather than on day 15. Because only a couple of donors were included in the study, the extent to which the findings can be generalized is limited. A small share of clonotypes was detected in both CD4 and CD8 compartments, with the overlap likely arising from convergent recombination. Computational filtering was required because FACS-sorted repertoires could contain abundant contaminating clonotypes from the bulk population. Most clones expanded after primary vaccination were re-detected after the booster (almost 98% of CD4 and around 86% of CD8), suggesting broad memory maintenance.

The CDR3 runs 16 residues from the cysteine to the phenylalanine. Of the read, only the CDR3 DNA is kept; its 48 bases are in frame from base 1. V lost 0 bases and J lost 7 bases; the stretch between them is 20 bases long. CDR1 and CDR2 are read off the germline V gene (reference sequence) as SGHNT and YYREEE. Sequencing took place on an Illumina NovaSeq 6000. Synthesis of TCR cDNA relied on 5'RACE template switching, a step that introduced a universal primer site along with unique molecular identifiers. Priming of cDNA synthesis was performed from both the TCR alpha and TCR beta constant segments. Library amplification used two PCR steps, and the second PCR step added sample barcodes and sequencing adapters. Sequencing of libraries was done on Illumina HiSeq 2500 (2x100 bp) or NovaSeq (2x150 bp). In the paper's pipeline: MIGEC was used to demultiplex reads and collapse the reads into UMI consensus sequences, and MiXCR was used for V(D)J alignment. Vaccine-responding clonotypes were identified with edgeR using replicate PBMC samples, with FDR below 0.01 and a log2 fold change above 5 up to day 15 being required. CD4 or CD8 identity was assigned to each bulk clonotype according to whether the clonotype was present at higher abundance in the sequenced CD4 repertoire or the sequenced CD8 repertoire. TCRdb reworked the public reads: Q25 trimming with fastp, MiXCR clone assembly, productive beta chains retained. Each record represents a unique CDR3 protein, reported with the most common genes and DNA among its rows. What appears here as the V and J calls and clone size reflects TCRdb's work, not the paper's. A total of fewer than 400,000 distinct CDR3 sequences appear in this sample, around a tenth of them only once. Of the sample, about 3% is held by the ten largest clones.

This material consisted of CD4+ T cells sorted from PBMCs, taken 45 days after the yellow fever booster vaccination. This TCR was recovered from a man aged 18-30 years who received the YFV17D yellow fever vaccine. The receptor chain draws on TRBV5-4 and TRBJ2-7; perhaps TRBD1 is the D gene, with 5 bases matching. The nucleotides read TGTGCCAGCAGCTTGGATTGGACAACGGTCGGCAGGGAGCAGTACTTC. Translated, this gives CASSLDWTTVGREQYF.